One and the same sample provided the 26 T cell receptor beta chains below, sequenced in a study of Graves' ophthalmopathy and Graves' hyperthyroidism. Amplification of the TCR beta CDR3 regions used RNA transcripts (as template). In the first round, RT-PCR was carried out with HTBI primers, and a multiplex PCR formed the second round. Using its own MiXCR run on the multiplex PCR reads, TCRdb lists one record per CDR3 protein. This table holds roughly 600,000 distinct CDR3 sequences, under 40% found once. The source material was peripheral blood or thyroid tissue (not recorded which). Receptor source: an adult man with Graves' hyperthyroidism.

The J gene is TRBJ2-7, the V gene TRBV7-9; TRBD2 matches 7 bases. The V gene end was trimmed by 8 bases and the J gene end by 3 bases; junction bases not matched to a gene: 19. Germline CDR1 and CDR2: SEHNR and FQNEAQ (reference sequence). The CDR3 is 17 amino acids. CDR3 loop: CASSISAPGAGLYEQYF. The CDR3 coding sequence is TGTGCCAGCTCAATATCGGCTCCGGGAGCGGGACTCTACGAGCAGTACTTC. Filled out from reference TRBV7-9 and TRBJ2-7, the complete variable domain reads DTGVSQNPRHKITKRGQNVTFRCDPISEHNRLYWYRQTLGQGPEFLTYFQNEAQLEKSRLLSDRFSAERPKGSFSTLEIQRTEQGDSAMYLCASSISAPGAGLYEQYFGPGTRLTVT.

The chain joins TRBV2 to TRBJ2-5; the D is unclear. The CDR3 is made up of 15 amino acids. The V and J ends lost 6 bases and 2 bases respectively, with 16 bases between them. CDR1 and CDR2 (germline): SNHLY, FYNNEI. CDR3 DNA sequence: TGTGCCAGCAGCTTAGGTGTCAGTATTCAAGAGACCCAGTACTTC. It is translated as CASSLGVSIQETQYF.

The chain employs TRBV29-1 and TRBJ1-5, with 12 bases lining up with TRBD1. Trimming at V came to 8 bases and at J to 7 bases, leaving 6 bases not matched to a gene. The CDR3 contains 13 residues. Germline CDR1 SQVTM, CDR2 ANQGSEA. CDR3 protein: CSRDRGRGQPQHF. CDR3 in DNA: TGCAGCAGGGACAGGGGGCGCGGACAGCCCCAGCATTTT.

The chain has TRBV7-3 and TRBJ2-5; TRBD2 matches at 13 bases. The V gene's germline CDR1 is SGHTA and CDR2 FQGTGA. CDR3 size: 14 residues. V trimming: 5 bases; J trimming: 8 bases; junction bases outside the gene matches: 5. The CDR3 loop reads CASSPGLAGATQYF. For the CDR3, the DNA is TGTGCCAGCAGCCCCGGACTAGCGGGAGCTACCCAGTACTTC.

Many counts were recorded for this clonotype. The chain employs TRBV27 and TRBJ1-5; no reliable D call. CDR1 is MNHEY and CDR2 is SMNVEV in the germline V gene (reference sequence). The CDR3 runs to 12 residues. V was shortened by 4 bases and J by 6 bases, with 7 bases between the two germline ends. The CDR3 sequence is CASSSEGQPQHF. CDR3 in DNA: TGTGCCAGCAGTTCAGAGGGTCAGCCCCAGCATTTT.

This rearrangement joins TRBV20-1 to TRBJ2-7; TRBD2 might be the D (6 bases). Trimming cost V 6 bases and J 5 bases, with 11 bases left between them. The germline CDR1 and CDR2 sequences are DFQATT and SNEGSKA (reference sequence). The CDR3 sequence is 11 residues long. The CDR3 spells CSAAGSHEQYF. In nucleotides, the CDR3 is TGCAGTGCCGCGGGAAGCCACGAGCAGTACTTC.

This chain links TRBV5-5 with TRBJ1-2; 12 bases agree with TRBD1. The CDR3 has 17 residues. Germline V gene lookup returns CDR1 SGHKS and CDR2 YYEKEE (reference sequence). Losses at the gene ends were 0 bases for V and 3 bases for J; bases not matched to a gene: 6. The DNA for the CDR3 is TGTGCCAGCAGCTTGGAAGCGGGACAGGGGGCTTACTATGGCTACACCTTC. It codes for CASSLEAGQGAYYGYTF.

This clonotype was seen a few times. This chain connects TRBV27 to TRBJ1-5; 8 bases fit TRBD1. CDR1 MNHEY and CDR2 SMNVEV come from the germline V gene (reference sequence). The CDR3 is 16 amino acids. J lost 6 bases, V lost 2 bases, and 9 bases had no gene match. The CDR3 here is CASSLSGQGRSQPQHF. The CDR3 DNA sequence: TGTGCCAGCAGTTTAAGCGGACAGGGACGGAGTCAGCCCCAGCATTTT.

Remarks on this clonotype: A junction boundary mismatches the germline segment, possibly from a read error. The chain recombines TRBV4-1 with TRBJ1-3; no clear D gene. The CDR3 has 13 residues. The germline CDR1 and CDR2 sequences are MGHRA and YSYEKL. CDR3 sequence: CASSQGSGSTIYF. In nucleotides, the CDR3 is TGCGCCAGCTCGCAAGGCTCTGGAAGCACCATATATTTT.

As DNA, the CDR3 is TGTGCCAGCAGCTCCTCGACTAGCGGCAACACCGGGGAGCTGTTTTTT. Protein: CASSSSTSGNTGELFF. This chain links TRBV7-9 with TRBJ2-2, with TRBD2 matching over 9 bases. There are 16 residues in the CDR3. Germline-derived CDR1 and CDR2 are SEHNR and FQNEAQ (reference sequence). V lost 4 bases to trimming and J lost 2 bases; unmatched junction nucleotides: 5. The full variable domain, completed using reference TRBV7-9 and TRBJ2-2, is DTGVSQNPRHKITKRGQNVTFRCDPISEHNRLYWYRQTLGQGPEFLTYFQNEAQLEKSRLLSDRFSAERPKGSFSTLEIQRTEQGDSAMYLCASSSSTSGNTGELFFGEGSRLTVL.

The rearrangement joins TRBV7-2 to TRBJ2-5; TRBD1 matches 10 bases. The CDR3 contains 17 residues. CDR1 is SGHTA, CDR2 FQGNSA, per germline. J lost 1 base, V lost 3 bases, and 8 bases had no gene match. CDR3 loop: CASSFRDRGRPQETQYF. The CDR3 bases are TGTGCCAGCAGCTTCCGGGACAGGGGCCGCCCCCAAGAGACCCAGTACTTC.

This chain links TRBV29-1 with TRBJ2-7; 16 positions agree with TRBD2. This CDR3 is 16 amino acids long. Per the germline V gene, CDR1 is SQVTM and CDR2 is ANQGSEA. Trimming cost V 6 bases and J 3 bases; bases outside gene matches: 8. The CDR3 DNA reads TGCAGCGTGGCCGGGACTAGCGGGAGGGCCTACTACGAGCAGTACTTC. The encoded protein is CSVAGTSGRAYYEQYF.

The chain links TRBV20-1 to TRBJ1-1; D might be TRBD1 (5 bases). This CDR3 comprises 13 residues. V lost 3 bases, J lost 2 bases, and 10 bases lay in between. Germline CDR1 reads DFQATT; CDR2 reads SNEGSKA (reference sequence). In nucleotides, the CDR3 is TGCAGTGCTAGTAGCGGGGGAAACACTGAAGCTTTCTTT. Translated: CSASSGGNTEAFF.

Points on this clonotype: A much larger clone differs by one base, so this may be a read error. V gene TRBV7-8 combines with J gene TRBJ2-7; 11 nucleotides line up with TRBD1. Germline V gives CDR1 SGHVS, CDR2 FQNEAQ. The V segment lost 8 bases and the J segment 3 bases; nucleotides outside the gene matches: 12. The CDR3 is made up of 16 amino acids. CDR3 DNA: TGTGCCAGCGGCACCCTCGGGACAGGGGGTCTCTACGAGCAGTACTTC. Translating gives CASGTLGTGGLYEQYF.

About this clonotype itself: This may arise from a read error, as a much more abundant clone is one base away. The V call is TRBV29-1, the J call TRBJ2-7, with TRBD1 matching over 7 bases. The V and J ends lost 7 bases and 3 bases, in that order; junction bases with no gene match: 9. Germline-derived CDR1 and CDR2 are SQVTM and ANQGSEA. The CDR3 is 13 residues long. The CDR3 DNA reads as TGCAGCGCTTTAGGGGGCTCGGTCTACGAGCAGTACTTC. It specifies CSALGGSVYEQYF.

This clonotype was observed at least ten times. The V and J genes are TRBV5-4 and TRBJ2-2; TRBD1 is a possible D gene (6 bases). CDR3 length: 13 amino acids. The V gene's germline CDR1 is SGHNT and CDR2 YYREEE (reference sequence). Trimming pared 1 base from V and 5 bases from J, leaving 6 bases between. CDR3 residues: CASSLQGTGELFF. The CDR3 DNA sequence: TGTGCCAGCAGCTTGCAGGGGACCGGGGAGCTGTTTTTT.

To note about this clonotype: Relative to the germline gene, one junction end is altered; a read error may explain this. V and J are TRBV12-3 or TRBV12-4 and TRBJ1-4, with 8 nucleotides matching TRBD1. The CDR3 runs 13 residues. For the CDR3, the DNA is TGTGCCAGCAGGACAGGGGTAAGTGAAAAACTGGTTTTT. As protein: CASRTGVSEKLVF.

The CDR3 region is CSATTGTYNEQFF. The DNA for the CDR3 is TGCAGTGCCACGACAGGTACCTACAATGAGCAGTTCTTC. The chain recombines TRBV20-1 with TRBJ2-7; tentatively, D is TRBD1 (6 bases). TRBJ2-1 matches the DNA end more closely, so the J call is doubtful. This CDR3 spans 13 amino acids. Germline lookup yields CDR1 DFQATT and CDR2 SNEGSKA (reference sequence).

This chain connects TRBV6-5 to TRBJ2-7; 14 nucleotides agree with TRBD2. The junction had 10 bases not matched to a gene; V was cut back by 5 bases and J by 7 bases. The germline CDR1 and CDR2 sequences are MNHEY and SVGAGI. CDR3 length: 16 residues. CDR3 region: CASSVGLAGGFREQYF. DNA of the CDR3: TGTGCCAGCAGTGTCGGACTAGCGGGAGGATTTCGGGAGCAGTACTTC.

There are a few counts of this clonotype. This chain uses TRBV7-2 with TRBJ2-2; 8 bases are a match to TRBD2. V lost 3 bases and J lost 1; bases outside the gene matches: 4. The CDR3 loop spans 16 amino acids. Germline values: CDR1 SGHTA, CDR2 FQGNSA. CDR3 sequence reads: CASSFPSGGNTGELFF. CDR3 bases: TGTGCCAGCAGCTTCCCAAGCGGGGGGAACACCGGGGAGCTGTTTTTT.

This sequence joins TRBV6-5 and TRBJ1-2; D is perhaps TRBD1 (5 bases). V was shortened by 7 bases and J by 6 bases, with 18 bases between the two germline ends. Germline V CDR1 and CDR2: MNHEY, SVGAGI. The CDR3 is 14 residues long. The CDR3: CASTRLGGSHGYTF. The DNA for the CDR3 is TGTGCCAGCACCAGATTGGGGGGGTCCCATGGCTACACCTTC.

This clonotype appeared many times. The chain links TRBV2 to TRBJ1-5; D is perhaps TRBD1 (6 bases). The V end lost 6 bases, the J end lost 11 bases, and 20 bases lay between the germline ends. This CDR3 has 14 amino acids. The germline gives CDR1 SNHLY, CDR2 FYNNEI. CDR3 sequence: CASRDRGGDSSQHF. The DNA of the CDR3 is TGTGCCAGCAGGGACAGAGGAGGAGATTCGTCCCAGCATTTT.

Comment on this clonotype: Since the CDR3 does not end with the conserved phenylalanine or tryptophan, this likely comes from a read error. The DNA is left out, because the CDR3 cannot be placed on it with certainty; the CDR3 is given as TCRdb lists it. The rearrangement joins TRBV20-1 to TRBJ2-6. The CDR3 is 8 amino acids in total, end residues counted. Germline-derived CDR1 and CDR2 are DFQATT and SNEGSKA (reference sequence). CDR3 sequence: CSARDATS.

V gene TRBV12-3 or TRBV12-4 combines with J gene TRBJ1-1, with 7 nucleotides matching TRBD1. This CDR3 spans 15 amino acids. J gave up 3 bases and V 3 bases, and 7 bases lay outside the gene matches. CDR3 DNA sequence: TGTGCCAGCAGTTTTGACAGGGTGACGGACACTGAAGCTTTCTTT. This translates into CASSFDRVTDTEAFF.

Note on this clonotype: Since a much larger clone is just one base distant, this may be a read error. This sequence joins TRBV19 and TRBJ2-7; the D gene is possibly TRBD2 (5 bases). Trimming cost V 5 bases and J 5 bases, with 13 bases left between them. This CDR3 spans 13 amino acids. Germline V lookup: CDR1 LNHDA, CDR2 SQIVND (reference sequence). Here the CDR3 reads CASSAGQSHEQYF. CDR3 sequence (DNA): TGTGCCAGTAGTGCGGGCCAGAGCCACGAGCAGTACTTC.

V is TRBV7-3 and J is TRBJ2-6; weak D call: TRBD1 (5 bases). The ends were cut back, 2 bases at V and 7 bases at J, with 12 bases in the middle. Germline CDR1 reads SGHTA; CDR2 reads FQGTGA. The CDR3 is made up of 15 amino acids. DNA for the CDR3: TGTGCCAGCAGCTTAGGTAGCCAGGGCGCCAACGTCCTGACTTTC. Translating it yields CASSLGSQGANVLTF.